The following is a T cell receptor beta chain sequence with its context. The CDR3 spans 17 residues. Losses at the gene ends were 0 bases for V and 1 base for J; bases not matched to a gene: 3. Germline CDR1 and CDR2: SGHRS and YFSETQ. This specimen comes from a study of technical replicates of blood from a handful of donors. The method was immunoSEQ multiplex PCR; TCRdb's version includes in-frame clones alone and lacks a portion of them. The sample records some 63,000 clones, 85% to 90% being singletons. The sequence came from a human donor in good health. Some clones in this sample may be carry-over from other donors' samples. Sequenced material: PBMCs. The chain combines TRBV5-1 with TRBJ2-2; 10 bases fit TRBD1. In DNA, the CDR3 is TGCGCCAGCAGCTTGGTCCGGACAGGGGGGAACACCGGGGAGCTGTTTTTT. This gives the protein CASSLVRTGGNTGELFF.